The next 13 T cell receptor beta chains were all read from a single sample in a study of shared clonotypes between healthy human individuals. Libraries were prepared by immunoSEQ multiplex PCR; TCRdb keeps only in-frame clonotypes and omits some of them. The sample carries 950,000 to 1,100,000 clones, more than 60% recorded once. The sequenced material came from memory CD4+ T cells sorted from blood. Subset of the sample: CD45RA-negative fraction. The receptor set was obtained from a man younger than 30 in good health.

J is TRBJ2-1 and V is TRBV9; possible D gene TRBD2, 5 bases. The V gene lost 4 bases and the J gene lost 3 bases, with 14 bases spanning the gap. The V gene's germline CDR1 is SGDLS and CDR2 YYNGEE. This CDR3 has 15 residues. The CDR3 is CASSPQTGFYNEQFF. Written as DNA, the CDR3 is TGTGCCAGCAGCCCCCAGACGGGGTTCTACAATGAGCAGTTCTTC.

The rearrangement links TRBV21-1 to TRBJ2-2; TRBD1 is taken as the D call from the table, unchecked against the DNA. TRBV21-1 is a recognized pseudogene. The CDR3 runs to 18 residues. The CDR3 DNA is TGTGCCAGCAGCAAATCTAGGACAGGGGGCGCGAACACCGGGGAGCTGTTTTTT. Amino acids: CASSKSRTGGANTGELFF.

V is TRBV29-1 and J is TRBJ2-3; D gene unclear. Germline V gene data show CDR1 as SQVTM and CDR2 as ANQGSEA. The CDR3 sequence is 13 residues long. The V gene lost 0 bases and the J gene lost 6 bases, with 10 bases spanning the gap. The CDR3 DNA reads TGCAGCGTTGAAGAATTTCTGGGGGATACGCAGTATTTT. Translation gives CSVEEFLGDTQYF.

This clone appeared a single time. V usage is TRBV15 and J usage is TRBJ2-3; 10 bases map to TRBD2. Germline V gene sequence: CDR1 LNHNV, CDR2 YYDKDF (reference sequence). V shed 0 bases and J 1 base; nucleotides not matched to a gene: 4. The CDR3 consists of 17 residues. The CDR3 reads CATSRDNSGRGTDTQYF. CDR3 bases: TGTGCCACCAGCAGAGATAACAGCGGGAGGGGCACAGATACGCAGTATTTT.

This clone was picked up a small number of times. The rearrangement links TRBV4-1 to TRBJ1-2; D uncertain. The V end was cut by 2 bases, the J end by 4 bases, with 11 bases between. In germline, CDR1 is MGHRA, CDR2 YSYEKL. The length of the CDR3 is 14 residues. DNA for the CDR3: TGCGCCAGCAGCCAAATCCTAGCGGCCTATGGCTACACCTTC. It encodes CASSQILAAYGYTF.

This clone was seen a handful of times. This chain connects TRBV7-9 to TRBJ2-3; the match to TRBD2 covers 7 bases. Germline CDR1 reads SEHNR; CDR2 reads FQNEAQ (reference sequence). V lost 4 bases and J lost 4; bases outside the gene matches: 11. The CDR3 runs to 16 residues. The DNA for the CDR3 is TGTGCCAGCAGCTCCACTAGCGTCATTCGCCCAGATACGCAGTATTTT. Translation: CASSSTSVIRPDTQYF.

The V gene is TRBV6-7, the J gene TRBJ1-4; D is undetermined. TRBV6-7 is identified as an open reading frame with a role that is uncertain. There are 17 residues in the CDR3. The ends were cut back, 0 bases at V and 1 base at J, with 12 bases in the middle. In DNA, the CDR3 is TGTGCCAGCAGTTACTCTAAAGCAAGTCTAACTAATGAAAAACTGTTTTTT. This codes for CASSYSKASLTNEKLFF.

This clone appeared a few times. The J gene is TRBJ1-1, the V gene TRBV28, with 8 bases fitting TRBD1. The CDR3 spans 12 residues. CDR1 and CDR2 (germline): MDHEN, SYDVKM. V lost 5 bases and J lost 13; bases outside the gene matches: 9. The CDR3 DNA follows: TGTGCCAGCAGTAAAGGACAGGGCTATGGTTTCTTT. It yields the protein CASSKGQGYGFF.

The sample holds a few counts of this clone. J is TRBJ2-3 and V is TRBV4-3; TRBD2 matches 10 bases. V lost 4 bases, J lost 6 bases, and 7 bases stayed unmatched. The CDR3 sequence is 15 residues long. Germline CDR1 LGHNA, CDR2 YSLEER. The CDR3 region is CASSPQAGGGDTQYF. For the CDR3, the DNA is TGCGCCAGCAGCCCCCAAGCGGGAGGGGGGGATACGCAGTATTTT.

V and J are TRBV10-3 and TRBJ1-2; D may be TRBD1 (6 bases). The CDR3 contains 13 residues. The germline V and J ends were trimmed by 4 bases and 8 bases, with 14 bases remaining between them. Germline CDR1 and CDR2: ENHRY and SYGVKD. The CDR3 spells CAISVDSQGGYTF. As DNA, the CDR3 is TGTGCCATCAGTGTGGACAGCCAAGGAGGCTACACCTTC.

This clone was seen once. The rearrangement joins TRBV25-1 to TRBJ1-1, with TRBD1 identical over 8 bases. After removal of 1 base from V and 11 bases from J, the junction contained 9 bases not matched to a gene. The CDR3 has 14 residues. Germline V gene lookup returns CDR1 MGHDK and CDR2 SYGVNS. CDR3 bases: TGTGCCAGCAGTGAATCGACAGGGGTATCATTGGCTTTCTTT. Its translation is CASSESTGVSLAFF.

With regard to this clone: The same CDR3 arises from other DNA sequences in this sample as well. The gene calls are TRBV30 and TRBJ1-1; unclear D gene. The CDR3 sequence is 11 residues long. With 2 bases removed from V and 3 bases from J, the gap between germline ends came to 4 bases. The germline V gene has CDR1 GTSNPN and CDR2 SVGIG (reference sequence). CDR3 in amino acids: CAWSTDTEAFF. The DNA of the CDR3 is TGTGCCTGGAGTACAGACACTGAAGCTTTCTTT.

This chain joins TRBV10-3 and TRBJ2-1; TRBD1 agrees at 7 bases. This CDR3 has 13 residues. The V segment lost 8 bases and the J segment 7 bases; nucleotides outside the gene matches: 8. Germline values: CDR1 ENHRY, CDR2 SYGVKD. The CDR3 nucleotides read TGTGCCATCCGGGACAGAAATCTTAATGAGCAGTTCTTC. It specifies CAIRDRNLNEQFF.